The clone carrying this T cell receptor (beta chain) was seen many times. Antigen specificity is unknown. The data originate from a study of CD8+ T cells in alopecia areata. Study-wide background: Disease severity was quantified as SALT score of affected scalp area.

The sequencing template was cDNA reverse transcribed from extracted RNA. The method was immunoSEQ multiplex PCR; TCRdb's version includes in-frame clones alone and lacks a portion of them. The sample yields 120,000 or so clones, under 65% seen once. The treatment denotes: oral pan-JAK inhibitor, 5-10 mg twice daily. Study-level points and caveats: Scalp lesions, especially in alopecia totalis/universalis, had higher clonality than normal scalp. Tofacitinib yielded significantly lower scalp clonality and fewer expanded CD8+ clones among the top 100.

This clonotype originated in a human donor with alopecia areata. The sample here was CD4+ T cells sorted from blood, taken at week 4, from a patient treated with tofacitinib.

The CDR3 nucleotides read TGTGCCAGCAGCGTGGCGGGAGTTGCATACAATGAGCAGTTCTTC. This gives the protein CASSVAGVAYNEQFF. This chain uses TRBV7-3 with TRBJ2-1, with TRBD2 matching 7 bases. V lost 5 bases, J lost 4 bases, and 8 bases stayed unmatched. The germline V gene encodes CDR1 SGHTA and CDR2 FQGTGA. The CDR3 loop spans 15 amino acids.